The 24 T cell receptor beta chains below were found in one sample sequenced in a study of T cell clones after liver transplantation (dated by TCRdb to the late 2010s). Library preparation employed the immunoSEQ multiplex PCR assay. What TCRdb holds here is the immuneACCESS table cut down to in-frame rearrangements. Part of the clones is not present; checked against another copy, under half of the missing clones reflect an unresolved V gene, and the others are unexplained. This sample is represented by about 51,000 clones; 85% to 90% of them were singletons. Around an eighth of the sample belongs to the ten largest clones. The sequences come from CD8+ T cells from blood, collected 12 months after liver transplant. The origin of the receptors is a human patient who received a liver transplant. Once a transplant has taken place, some T cells may be donor derived.

J is TRBJ2-3 and V is TRBV6-5; 7 bases map to TRBD2. CDR3 length: 14 residues. Trimming at V came to 6 bases and at J to 5 bases, leaving 8 bases not matched to a gene. In germline, CDR1 is MNHEY, CDR2 SVGAGI. This CDR3 reads CASRGGSLLDTQYF. The DNA for the CDR3 is TGTGCCAGCAGGGGAGGGTCGTTGTTAGATACGCAGTATTTT.

The rearrangement links TRBV10-3 to TRBJ1-5; the match to TRBD1 covers 9 bases. The trim removed 2 bases at V and 4 bases at J, leaving 3 bases unmatched. Germline-derived CDR1 and CDR2 are ENHRY and SYGVKD. This CDR3 is built from 15 residues. The CDR3 sequence is CAISELGTGNQPQHF. The CDR3, as DNA: TGTGCCATCAGTGAGCTCGGGACAGGGAATCAGCCCCAGCATTTT.

The rearrangement joins TRBV15 to TRBJ2-7; TRBD2 is a possible D gene (5 bases). This CDR3 is 15 amino acids long. Trimming removed 1 base at V and 1 base at J, with 11 bases between. CDR1 is LNHNV, CDR2 YYDKDF, per germline (reference sequence). Here the CDR3 reads CATSRASSLSYEQYF. The CDR3 bases are TGTGCCACCAGCAGAGCTAGCAGTCTTTCCTACGAGCAGTACTTC.

This clone was recorded only once. The chain recombines TRBV6-6 with TRBJ1-1; unclear D gene. The CDR3 sequence is 11 residues long. With 8 bases removed from V and 5 bases from J, the gap between germline ends came to 9 bases. Per the germline V gene, CDR1 is MNHNY and CDR2 is SVGAGI (reference sequence). The chain's CDR3 is CASWKGTEAFF. DNA for the CDR3: TGTGCCAGCTGGAAGGGAACTGAAGCTTTCTTT.

This rearrangement joins TRBV28 to TRBJ2-1; D not resolved. Looked up from germline, CDR1 is MDHEN and CDR2 is SYDVKM. Trimming shortened V by 7 bases and J by 6 bases, and 13 bases separated the two germline ends. The CDR3 runs 13 residues. The CDR3 region is CASTFRGSNEQFF. DNA of the CDR3: TGTGCCAGCACCTTCCGTGGGTCCAATGAGCAGTTCTTC.

The chain carries TRBV10-2 and TRBJ2-5; no firm D call. Trimming shortened V by 1 base and J by 5 bases, and 2 bases separated the two germline ends. Per germline, CDR1 WSHSY and CDR2 SAAADI. The CDR3 is 11 amino acids. The CDR3 DNA reads as TGCGCCAGCAGTGAGTGGGAGACCCAGTACTTC. It specifies CASSEWETQYF.

The chain has TRBV13 and TRBJ2-7; either TRBD1 or TRBD2 may fit D (6 bases each). V was clipped by 3 bases and J by 5 bases, with 23 bases between them. CDR1 is PRHDT, CDR2 FYEKMQ, per germline (reference sequence). The CDR3 length is 17 residues. The CDR3 region has the DNA TGTGCCAGCAGCTTTACTCCGGGGGCGGCAGGATTGCACGAGCAGTACTTC. Protein: CASSFTPGAAGLHEQYF.

The chain has TRBV7-9 and TRBJ2-1, with 12 bases fitting TRBD2. The CDR3 is made up of 16 amino acids. The germline V gene has CDR1 SEHNR and CDR2 FQNEAQ (reference sequence). V dropped 6 bases and J dropped 4; count of bases not matched to a gene: 7. CDR3 in DNA: TGTGCCAGCAGTCGACTAGCGGGAGTTCCGTACAATGAGCAGTTCTTC. Protein: CASSRLAGVPYNEQFF.

The rearrangement links TRBV7-2 to TRBJ2-1; no firm D call. Germline V CDR1 and CDR2: SGHTA, FQGNSA. With 3 bases removed from V and 0 bases from J, the gap between germline ends came to 15 bases. This CDR3 has 17 amino acids. CDR3 loop: CASSLRRSSGSYNEQFF. The CDR3 DNA reads TGTGCCAGCAGCTTGAGGCGGAGCTCAGGCTCCTACAATGAGCAGTTCTTC.

This clone was found a few times. This chain connects TRBV19 to TRBJ1-1; no clear D gene. This CDR3 is built from 14 residues. The V end was cut by 1 base, the J end by 3 bases, with 9 bases between. The V gene's germline CDR1 is LNHDA and CDR2 SQIVND (reference sequence). CDR3: CASSIASRDTEAFF. The CDR3 bases are TGTGCCAGTAGTATAGCGTCCCGGGACACTGAAGCTTTCTTT.

V is TRBV2 and J is TRBJ1-4; perhaps TRBD1 as D (5 bases). The CDR3 extends over 17 amino acids. Trimming cost V 4 bases and J 0 bases, with 15 bases left between them. Looked up from germline, CDR1 is SNHLY and CDR2 is FYNNEI. CDR3 sequence reads: CASSGPTEIATNEKLFF. For the CDR3, the DNA is TGTGCCAGCAGTGGCCCGACAGAAATCGCAACTAATGAAAAACTGTTTTTT.

The sample holds a few counts of this clone. The genes are TRBV27 and TRBJ2-7; D ambiguous. Germline V CDR1 and CDR2: MNHEY, SMNVEV (reference sequence). V was trimmed by 8 bases and J by 5 bases, leaving 19 bases between them. This CDR3 is 14 amino acids long. This chain's CDR3 is CASWTGQYVHEQYF. CDR3 DNA: TGTGCCAGCTGGACGGGCCAGTACGTTCACGAGCAGTACTTC.

J is TRBJ2-2 and V is TRBV9; D gene ambiguous. This CDR3 comprises 12 residues. Germline CDR1 reads SGDLS; CDR2 reads YYNGEE. Trimming stripped 1 base from V and 6 bases from J, with 4 bases between. CDR3 sequence reads: CASSVSPGELFF. The CDR3 nucleotides are TGTGCCAGCAGCGTATCTCCCGGGGAGCTGTTTTTT.

The J gene is TRBJ2-5, the V gene TRBV27; D call uncertain. Germline CDR1 and CDR2: MNHEY and SMNVEV (reference sequence). This CDR3 is built from 14 residues. V was pared by 1 base and J by 3 bases, with 9 bases between. The CDR3 loop reads CASSLYPSKETQYF. CDR3 nucleotides: TGTGCCAGCAGTTTATACCCCTCAAAAGAGACCCAGTACTTC.

The chain uses TRBV5-8 and TRBJ2-7, with TRBD2 identical over 8 bases. J gave up 5 bases and V 3 bases, and 10 bases lay outside the gene matches. From germline, CDR1 is SGHTS and CDR2 YDEGEE. The CDR3 covers 15 residues. In nucleotides, the CDR3 is TGTGCCAGCAGCTATGGTACTAGCGGAGGCGACGAGCAGTACTTC. It encodes CASSYGTSGGDEQYF.

The sample holds one count of this clone. DNA of the CDR3: TGTGCCAGCAGTGCTTATAGCGGGAGGTTTCTGAGCTCCTACGAGCAGTACTTC. It translates to CASSAYSGRFLSSYEQYF. The chain combines TRBV25-1 with TRBJ2-7; 10 bases line up with TRBD2. This CDR3 comprises 18 residues. V was pared by 4 bases and J by 0 bases, with 12 bases of the junction left unmatched. Germline CDR1 and CDR2: MGHDK and SYGVNS.

This chain links TRBV4-1 with TRBJ2-3; no clear D. The CDR3 spans 15 residues. Per the germline V gene, CDR1 is MGHRA and CDR2 is YSYEKL. With 5 bases removed from V and 1 base from J, the gap between germline ends came to 13 bases. CDR3 DNA sequence: TGCGCCAGCAGCGCCCTCTCCAGCGGCACAGATACGCAGTATTTT. Its protein product is CASSALSSGTDTQYF.

The CDR3 protein is CASSQFSESTDTQYF. The DNA of the CDR3 is TGTGCCAGCAGCCAATTTTCGGAGAGCACAGATACGCAGTATTTT. This chain joins TRBV14 and TRBJ2-3; D ambiguous. The length of the CDR3 is 15 residues. The V end was cut by 2 bases, the J end by 0 bases, with 9 bases between. Germline V lookup: CDR1 SGHDN, CDR2 FVKESK.

The chain is built from TRBV4-2 and TRBJ2-1; 11 bases fit TRBD2. The V segment lost 6 bases and the J segment 8 bases; nucleotides outside the gene matches: 12. Germline values: CDR1 LGHNA, CDR2 YNFKEQ. CDR3 size: 16 residues. CDR3 DNA sequence: TGTGCCAGCAGATCGATCCTAGCGGGAGGCGCCCATGAGCAGTTCTTC. Protein: CASRSILAGGAHEQFF.

The V and J genes are TRBV7-2 and TRBJ2-7; D not resolved. Trimming removed 1 base at V and 2 bases at J, with 6 bases between. This CDR3 spans 13 amino acids. In germline, CDR1 is SGHTA, CDR2 FQGNSA. The CDR3 reads CASSLGVAYEQYF. CDR3 DNA: TGTGCCAGCAGCTTAGGGGTCGCCTACGAGCAGTACTTC.

The chain joins TRBV14 to TRBJ2-5; perhaps TRBD2 as D (5 bases). V was pared by 4 bases and J by 1 base, with 13 bases between. Per germline, CDR1 SGHDN and CDR2 FVKESK. The CDR3 spans 15 residues. The CDR3 region is CASSRVRGSQETQYF. CDR3 sequence (DNA): TGTGCCAGCAGCCGTGTAAGAGGGTCCCAAGAGACCCAGTACTTC.

The rearrangement links TRBV15 to TRBJ2-7; maybe TRBD2 (5 bases). Per the germline V gene, CDR1 is LNHNV and CDR2 is YYDKDF (reference sequence). Trimming took 5 bases from V and 0 from J, leaving 11 bases between them. CDR3 length equals 14 residues. The CDR3 DNA follows: TGTGCCACCAGCCTCCGGGATAGCTCCTACGAGCAGTACTTC. Protein product: CATSLRDSSYEQYF. The full variable domain, completed using reference TRBV15 and TRBJ2-7, is DAMVIQNPRYQVTQFGKPVTLSCSQTLNHNVMYWYQQKSSQAPKLLFHYYDKDFNNEADTPDNFQSRRPNTSFCFLDIRSPGLGDTAMYLCATSLRDSSYEQYFGPGTRLTVT.

The chain carries TRBV19 and TRBJ2-7, with D possibly TRBD2 on 6 matching bases. V was trimmed by 5 bases and J by 6 bases, leaving 11 bases between them. The CDR3 is 12 residues long. The germline V gene encodes CDR1 LNHDA and CDR2 SQIVND (reference sequence). The CDR3 loop reads CASSLGTSEQYF. The CDR3 bases are TGTGCCAGTAGTCTGGGGACTTCCGAGCAGTACTTC.

The chain links TRBV10-2 to TRBJ2-1, with D uncertain. Trimming shortened V by 8 bases and J by 6 bases, and 14 bases separated the two germline ends. Germline-derived CDR1 and CDR2 are WSHSY and SAAADI. There are 13 residues in the CDR3. The CDR3 is CASSQTGFNEQFF. As DNA, the CDR3 is TGCGCCAGCTCCCAGACTGGGTTCAATGAGCAGTTCTTC.